The present TCR beta chain was sequenced within a study of T cell repertoires in cytomegalovirus infection. About the research overall: In the study, CMV epitopes included recently identified HLA-C-restricted and well-studied HLA-B-restricted ones. Indicated by public TCR beta signatures were CMV infection and matching HLA type.

Whole-study results and caveats: HLA-C-restricted CMV clonotypes gave the most frequent clonotype in two of eight donors.

Each CDR3 protein is one row after TCRdb ran MiXCR on the reads. This sample has tens of thousands of distinct CDR3 sequences, with approximately 46% found just once. This clonotype was counted many times. Its target is not known. The source material was CD8+ T cells from cultured PBMCs, sampled from culture after CMV antigen stimulation. The TCR sequence derives from a human donor in good health (CMV status not recorded). Some clones in this sample may be carry-over from other donors' samples.

For the CDR3, the DNA is TGTGCCAGCAGCTTAGGGGTGGGGGGGATCTACAATGAGCAGTTCTTC. Its translation: CASSLGVGGIYNEQFF. This chain connects TRBV7-8 to TRBJ2-1; 7 positions agree with TRBD2. Germline trimming cut 1 base from V and 3 bases from J; bases unmatched to any gene: 6. Per germline, CDR1 SGHVS and CDR2 FQNEAQ. This CDR3 has 16 residues.